This T cell receptor beta chain was documented in a study of cytomegalovirus exposure and HLA in healthy donors (dated by TCRdb to the late 2010s). Study-wide context: An earlier analysis of approximately 600 of the donors reported roughly 270 Gb of sequence data and 120 million or so unique TCR beta sequences from about 179 million T cells. The number of donors typed differed by locus, with about 629-630 for A, B, C, DRB1 and DQB1, about 500 for DQA1, 600 to 610 for DPA1, and 450 to 480 for DPB1. On average, roughly 200,000 unique TCR beta nucleotide sequences were sequenced per donor among some 420 genotyped donors of the cohort, with roughly 18% of those sequences being non-productive. Rather than using new phenotypic data, the later analysis identified candidate immune exposures from TCR beta sequences and from how often those sequences occurred across donors. Every repertoire in the discovery cohort had been generated on one and the same sequencing platform. Roughly 5 DR-DQ haplotypes were handled as single units for association and clustering, since linkage in the cohort was strong. About 280 gigabases of sequencing data and approximately 91 million unique TCR sequences made up an early release that covered approximately 700 HLA-typed donors. In an earlier analysis of 550 to 700 of the donors, high-throughput TCR beta sequencing was used to judge whether each TCR beta V gene segment behaved as functional or pseudogenic. The study was designed to test whether signatures of past pathogen exposure could be identified by cataloging public T cell receptors. Alongside the repertoire data, information on donor age, sex, ethnicity and CMV serostatus was compiled. Of the roughly 420 genotyped donors, 65% to 90% were placed in the genetic ancestry cluster associated with self-reported Caucasian donors. A later analysis re-examined previously published TCR beta repertoires from hundreds of donors and added high-resolution HLA genotyping to investigate patterns of TCR occurrence. HLA typing covered class I and class II loci at four-digit resolution. Using immunosequencing, the study profiled T cell repertoires from about 650 subjects and related those repertoires to cytomegalovirus serostatus. Besides the first cohort of about 730 subjects, a separate validation cohort made up of around 120 different subjects was used. Genome-wide SNP genotypes for about 60% of the roughly 700 donors were used in a later genetic analysis, which treated that subset as a discovery cohort. High-throughput TCR immunosequencing, statistical association of individual TCRs with disease status, and machine learning were combined to predict cytomegalovirus infection status. The paper's findings and limits, for the study overall: Most TCR sequences were seen in very few donors, while some public TCRs were found in many individuals. A later analysis associated approximately 17,000 TCR beta sequences with specific HLA alleles at a false discovery rate of 0.05. Because counts were too low, about 18 rarely observed V segments, including chromosome 9 orphons, were excluded from the earlier analysis of several hundred of the donors. Cytomegalovirus status was reported to be diagnosed by the classifier with high specificity and sensitivity in both the original and validation cohorts. The sequencing pipeline was judged likely to have produced a cluster of highly shared sequence variants as a technical artifact. When HLA alleles, especially DR and DQ, strongly co-occurred, attributing TCR associations to individual alleles was difficult. The authors suggested that the approach could potentially be extended to other disease states and immunological phenotypes. A few of the identified cytomegalovirus-associated TCR beta chains were confirmed in vitro to be specific for cytomegalovirus antigens. A later analysis found that HLA-associated TCR beta chains were more clonally expanded and had lower generation probabilities than equally common non-associated chains. Several of the top co-occurrence clusters appeared to be linked to parvovirus B19, influenza, CMV and Epstein-Barr virus, according to a later analysis. The study gave a list of 150 to 200 TCR beta chains associated with cytomegalovirus. Only TCR beta chains were sequenced in this cohort, and the absence of alpha or paired-chain data limited detectable features. Correlated functional status among segregating V segments might be attributable to linkage disequilibrium, but an unknown experimental factor could not be ruled out. For the cohort, immune exposure information was limited to CMV serostatus. According to a later analysis, TCR association rates differed among HLA loci, with DRB1 alleles showing the most associated TCRs and HLA-C alleles showing the fewest. Because HLA typing was unavailable for some donors at each locus, only the typed subset was used in association tests. According to a later genetic analysis, donors in an Asian-associated ancestry cluster had fewer N-insertions in productive TCRs than the approximately 690-donor mean. In a later genetic analysis, a missense DCLRE1C variant was associated with V-gene and J-gene trimming of TCR beta chains, and the association was replicated in an independent cohort. The presence/absence analyses assumed that sequencing depth was roughly uniform across donors, and that assumption may not be true. A later analysis found that most CMV-associated TCR beta chains appeared HLA-restricted, with HLA associations seemingly driven largely by CMV exposure. In an earlier analysis of approximately 590 of the donors, most TCR beta V segments appeared in productive rearrangements about 87% or about 30% of the time, broadly matching IMGT annotations. A further reported finding was that TCR beta sequences accurately predicted the HLA-A and HLA-B alleles for most subjects in the first cohort.

The cohort consisted of 650 to 850 healthy bone marrow donors. Cohort members were all nominally healthy when sampled, although unrecorded immune exposures were likely present. The donor tested CMV seronegative, placing the donor among the 350 to 400 seronegative members of the cohort. A peripheral blood sample was provided by each donor, and peripheral blood mononuclear cells were used for TCR beta sequencing. The Qiagen DNeasy Blood Extraction Kit was used to extract genomic DNA from the blood cell samples. The library was obtained by the immunoSEQ multiplex PCR assay. For the multiplex PCR, a mixture combining 60 forward primers for TCR Vbeta segments and 13 reverse primers for TCR Jbeta segments was used. A multiplex PCR assay on genomic DNA amplified the CDR3 region of rearranged TCR beta genes. The amplified TCR beta libraries were sequenced on the Illumina HiSeq System as 87-base-pair reads. Turning to the authors' computational methods: In a later analysis, tens of millions of unique TCR beta chains were counted across the approximately 640 repertoires, and around 10 million of these chains were shared by at least two donors. A nearest-neighbor algorithm error-corrected the raw reads and collapsed the reads into unique sequences, merging closely related sequences to remove PCR and sequencing errors. V, D and J gene segments were assigned by aligning CDR3 sequences to IMGT reference sequences. For a sequence to be retained, a match of at least six nucleotides was required to both a V gene segment and a J gene segment. Rearrangements were classified as productive when the CDR3 lacked stop codons and remained in frame with V and J, and all other rearrangements were classified as non-productive. Following IMGT convention, CDR3 was defined as the stretch from the second conserved V-encoded cysteine to the conserved J-encoded phenylalanine. The earlier analysis of roughly 590 of the donors excluded sequences that lacked an unambiguous match to a single V gene segment. In an earlier analysis of approximately 590 of the donors, V segments were called functional above 56.7% productive rearrangements and were called segregating when the between-donor standard deviation exceeded 5%. A statistical classification framework was built for diagnosing cytomegalovirus status from the catalog of TCR beta chain sequences. In a later analysis, V and J genes were assigned by comparing TCR nucleotide sequences against IMGT/GENE-DB human TR gene sequences. Using the TCRdist pipeline, a later analysis assigned CDR3 sequences along with most-parsimonious VDJ recombination scenarios. In a later analysis, every TCR beta chain was defined by the combination of its CDR3 amino acid sequence and its V-gene family, and reads without a unique V-gene family were dropped. As a way to deal with suspected cross-contamination and a sequencing artifact, a later analysis dropped over 550 nucleotide sequences that were highly shared and had low generation probability. In a later analysis, a clonal expansion index was calculated for each public chain from normalized within-repertoire ranks of inferred template counts. In a later analysis, generation probabilities were computed with a VDJ recombination model fitted to out-of-frame rearrangements, and the resulting probabilities were checked against IGoR. In a later analysis, hypergeometric tests were used to score TCR-TCR, TCR-HLA and TCR-CMV co-occurrence, with a repertoire-size bias correction applied to TCR pairs. False discovery rates were estimated in a later analysis by permuting HLA or CMV assignments 20 times. In a later analysis, co-occurring TCRs were grouped using DBSCAN, and TCRdist sequence similarity was added for clustering within HLA-allele-positive subsets. Repertoires with fewer than 30,000 or more than 120,000 public chains were left out of co-occurrence clustering, as were about 5 repertoires with anomalous nucleotide sharing. TCRdb stores this immuneACCESS table with in-frame sequences only. Part of the clones is absent; in the studies checked, under half of the shortfall reflects unresolved V genes, and no reason is known for the rest. The DNA was the basis for D and trimming; V, J and clone size are from that table. The sample profile shows about 110,000 clones; roughly two thirds of them were found once. The ten largest clonotypes hold 2.5% to 3.5% of the sample.

Points on this clone: Its antigen is still unknown. Per-base qualities were not stored, and no clone one base away is much larger.

The specimen was PBMCs. The sequence was obtained from a female donor in good health and CMV-seronegative.

The CDR3 region has the sequence CASSQGPSGIYTGELFF. The sequence in DNA is TGTGCCAGCAGTCAAGGCCCTAGCGGGATTTACACCGGGGAGCTGTTTTTT. The V gene is TRBV6-1 and the J gene is TRBJ2-2, with TRBD2 matching 9 junction bases. From the cysteine up to the phenylalanine, the CDR3 has a length of 17 residues. Only CDR3 DNA remains: 51 bases, in frame from the first base. Germline trimming: 5 bases from V, 3 bases from J; junction bases outside gene matches: 10. The germline V gene supplies CDR1 MNHNS and CDR2 SASEGT.